This record looks at one T cell receptor beta chain sequence and its context. TCRdb's copy holds only in-frame clones and misses some; the assay was immunoSEQ multiplex PCR. Among fewer than 500,000 clones listed, about 93% were seen once. The length of the CDR3 is 15 residues. Deletions cut 4 bases from V and 4 bases from J, with 17 bases between. Germline CDR1 is MGHRA and CDR2 is YSYEKL. The data belong to a study of control samples from healthy donors and cancer patients. This clonotype was obtained from a man aged 35 to 55 with head and neck cancer. The sample consisted of PBMCs. V and J are TRBV4-1 and TRBJ2-7; the D gene could be TRBD1 or TRBD2 (5 bases each). CDR3 protein: CASSPSLGPSYEQYF. The CDR3 DNA reads as TGCGCCAGCAGCCCCTCACTGGGACCGAGTTACGAGCAGTACTTC.